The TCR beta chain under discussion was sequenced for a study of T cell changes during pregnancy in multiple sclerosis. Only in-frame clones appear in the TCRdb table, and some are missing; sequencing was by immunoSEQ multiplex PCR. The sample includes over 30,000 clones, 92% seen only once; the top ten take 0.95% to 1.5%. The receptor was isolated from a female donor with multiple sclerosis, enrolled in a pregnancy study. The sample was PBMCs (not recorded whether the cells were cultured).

The CDR3, as DNA: TGCGCCAGCAGCCAAGATCTGGGGACAGGGGATGGCTACACCTTC. This sequence encodes CASSQDLGTGDGYTF. The V gene is TRBV4-3, the J gene TRBJ1-2; 10 bases align to TRBD1. This CDR3 spans 15 amino acids. V lost 0 bases and J lost 6; bases outside the gene matches: 4. Germline V gives CDR1 LGHNA, CDR2 YSLEER.